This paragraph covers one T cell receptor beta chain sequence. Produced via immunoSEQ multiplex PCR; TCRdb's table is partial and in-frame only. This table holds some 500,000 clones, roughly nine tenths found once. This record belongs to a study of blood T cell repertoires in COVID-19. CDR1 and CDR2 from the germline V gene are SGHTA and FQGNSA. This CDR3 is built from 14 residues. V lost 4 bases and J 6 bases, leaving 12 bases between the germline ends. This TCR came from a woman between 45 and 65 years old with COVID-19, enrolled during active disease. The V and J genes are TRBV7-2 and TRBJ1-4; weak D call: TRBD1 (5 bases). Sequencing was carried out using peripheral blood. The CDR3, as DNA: TGTGCCAGCAGCTCCCGGGGCGGGGATGAAAAACTGTTTTTT. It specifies CASSSRGGDEKLFF.